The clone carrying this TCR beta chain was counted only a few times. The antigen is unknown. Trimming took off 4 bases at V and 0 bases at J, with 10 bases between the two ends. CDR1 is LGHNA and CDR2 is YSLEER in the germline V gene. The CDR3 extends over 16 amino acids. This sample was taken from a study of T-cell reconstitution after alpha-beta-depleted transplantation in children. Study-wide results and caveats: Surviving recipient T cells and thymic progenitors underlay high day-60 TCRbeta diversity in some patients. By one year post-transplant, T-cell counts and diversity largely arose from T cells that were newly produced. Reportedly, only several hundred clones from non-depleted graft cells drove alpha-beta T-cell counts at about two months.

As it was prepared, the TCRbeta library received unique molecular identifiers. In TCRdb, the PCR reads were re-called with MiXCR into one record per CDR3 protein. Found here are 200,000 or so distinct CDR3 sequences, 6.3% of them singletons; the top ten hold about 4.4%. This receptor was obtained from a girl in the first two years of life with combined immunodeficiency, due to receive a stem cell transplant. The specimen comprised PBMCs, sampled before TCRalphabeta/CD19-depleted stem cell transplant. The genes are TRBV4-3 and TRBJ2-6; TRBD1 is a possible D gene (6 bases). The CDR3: CASSPDSPSGANVLTF. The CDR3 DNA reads TGCGCCAGCAGCCCGGACAGCCCCTCTGGGGCCAACGTCCTGACTTTC.